This TCR beta chain was captured in a study of blood T cell repertoires in COVID-19. Study-level information: PBMCs, B-cell-depleted T cells, or T cells were the source of the cDNA or gDNA that made up the material.

Only in-frame clones appear in the TCRdb table, and some are missing; sequencing was by immunoSEQ multiplex PCR. The profile shows roughly 150,000 clones, about four fifths of them singletons. With 5 bases removed from V and 7 bases from J, the gap between germline ends came to 14 bases. Per germline, CDR1 KGHSH and CDR2 LQKENI. The CDR3 spans 14 residues. Participant-given clinical history determined each cohort assignment. Two consecutive negative NP/OP PCR tests, clearance, or resolved symptoms defined Cohort 3 recovery. The TCR was taken from a woman aged 60-75 years who had recovered from COVID-19. Sequenced material: PBMCs or T cells enriched from blood (not recorded which). This sequence joins TRBV18 and TRBJ2-2; TRBD1 might be the D (6 bases). CDR3 residues: CASSYQQGDGELFF. In DNA, the CDR3 is TGTGCCAGCTCATATCAACAGGGAGACGGGGAGCTGTTTTTT.